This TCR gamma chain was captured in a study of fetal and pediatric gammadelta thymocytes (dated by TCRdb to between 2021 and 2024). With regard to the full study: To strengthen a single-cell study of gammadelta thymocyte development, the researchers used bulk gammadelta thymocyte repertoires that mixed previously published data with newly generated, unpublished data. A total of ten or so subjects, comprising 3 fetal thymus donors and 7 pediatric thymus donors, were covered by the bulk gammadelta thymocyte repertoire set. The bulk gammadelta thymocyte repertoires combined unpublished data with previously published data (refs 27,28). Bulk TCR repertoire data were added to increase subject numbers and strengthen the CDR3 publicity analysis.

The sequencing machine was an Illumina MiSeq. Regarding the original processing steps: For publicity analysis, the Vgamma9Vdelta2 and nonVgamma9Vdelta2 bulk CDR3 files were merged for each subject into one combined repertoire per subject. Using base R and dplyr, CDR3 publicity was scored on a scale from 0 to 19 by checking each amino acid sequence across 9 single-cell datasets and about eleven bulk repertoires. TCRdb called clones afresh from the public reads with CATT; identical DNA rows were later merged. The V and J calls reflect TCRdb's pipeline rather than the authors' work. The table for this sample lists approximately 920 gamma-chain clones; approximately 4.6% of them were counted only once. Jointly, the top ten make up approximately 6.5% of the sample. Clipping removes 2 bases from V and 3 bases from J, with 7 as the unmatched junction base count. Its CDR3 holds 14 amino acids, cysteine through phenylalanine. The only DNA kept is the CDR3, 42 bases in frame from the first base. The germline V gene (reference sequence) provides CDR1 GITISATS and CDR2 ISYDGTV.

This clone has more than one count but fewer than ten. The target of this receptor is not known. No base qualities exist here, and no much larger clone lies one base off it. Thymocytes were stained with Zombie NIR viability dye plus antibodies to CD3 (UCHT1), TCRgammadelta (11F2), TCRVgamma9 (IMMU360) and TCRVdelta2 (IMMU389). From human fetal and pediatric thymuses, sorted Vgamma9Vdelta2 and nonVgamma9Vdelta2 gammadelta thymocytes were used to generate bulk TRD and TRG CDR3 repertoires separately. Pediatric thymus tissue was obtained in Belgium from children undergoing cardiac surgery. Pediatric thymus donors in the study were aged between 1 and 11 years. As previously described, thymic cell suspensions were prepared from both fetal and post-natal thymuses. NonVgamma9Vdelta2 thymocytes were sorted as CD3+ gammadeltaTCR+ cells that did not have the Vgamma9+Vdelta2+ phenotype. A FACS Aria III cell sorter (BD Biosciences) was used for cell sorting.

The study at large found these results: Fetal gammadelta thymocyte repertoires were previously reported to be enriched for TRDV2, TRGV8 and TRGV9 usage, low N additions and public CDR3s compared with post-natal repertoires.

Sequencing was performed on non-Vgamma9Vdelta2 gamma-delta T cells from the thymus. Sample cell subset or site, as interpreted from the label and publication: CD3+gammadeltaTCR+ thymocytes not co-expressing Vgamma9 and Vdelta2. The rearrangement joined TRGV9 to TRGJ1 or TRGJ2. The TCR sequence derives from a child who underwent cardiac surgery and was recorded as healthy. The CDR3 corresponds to CALWEGLPYYKKLF. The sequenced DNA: TGTGCCTTGTGGGAGGGCCTTCCTTATTATAAGAAACTCTTT.